The 2 T cell receptor beta chains reported below all come from one sample, sequenced in a study of T cells in Graves' hyperthyroidism and ophthalmopathy (dated by TCRdb to between 2019 and 2020). Libraries were constructed by multiplex PCR. The sample was run on an Illumina HiSeq 2000. TCR beta CDR3 regions were amplified from RNA transcripts. The TCR CDR3 was subjected to a first round of RT-PCR using the HTBI primer set and the Qiagen OneStep RT-PCR kit. Through fastp at Q25 and MiXCR, TCRdb rebuilt clones from the public reads, retaining in-frame beta chains. Each CDR3 protein appears once, grouped with its most common genes and DNA. Counted in this sample were about 360,000 distinct CDR3 sequences; roughly an eighth of them appeared once. 9.2% of the sample comes from the top ten. Sequencing was performed on blood. These TCRs come from a woman in her late teens or twenties with Graves' hyperthyroidism.

On this clonotype: A much larger clone lies a single base off, so this may be a read error. The genes are TRBV7-9 and TRBJ2-2, with D tentatively TRBD2 (6 bases). V lost 3 bases and J lost 7, with 21 bases in between. The CDR3 is made up of 17 amino acids. CDR1 and CDR2 (germline): SEHNR, FQNEAQ (reference sequence). CDR3: CASSFYQDYPSFGELFF. DNA of the CDR3: TGTGCCAGCAGCTTCTACCAGGACTACCCGTCTTTCGGGGAGCTGTTTTTT.

The chain links TRBV7-9 to TRBJ1-2; a possible D gene is TRBD1 (5 bases). With 3 bases removed from V and 7 bases from J, the gap between germline ends came to 12 bases. There are 13 residues in the CDR3. Germline V lookup: CDR1 SEHNR, CDR2 FQNEAQ (reference sequence). DNA of the CDR3: TGTGCCAGCAGCTTTTCCAGGGACGGTGGCTACACCTTC. Translating it yields CASSFSRDGGYTF.